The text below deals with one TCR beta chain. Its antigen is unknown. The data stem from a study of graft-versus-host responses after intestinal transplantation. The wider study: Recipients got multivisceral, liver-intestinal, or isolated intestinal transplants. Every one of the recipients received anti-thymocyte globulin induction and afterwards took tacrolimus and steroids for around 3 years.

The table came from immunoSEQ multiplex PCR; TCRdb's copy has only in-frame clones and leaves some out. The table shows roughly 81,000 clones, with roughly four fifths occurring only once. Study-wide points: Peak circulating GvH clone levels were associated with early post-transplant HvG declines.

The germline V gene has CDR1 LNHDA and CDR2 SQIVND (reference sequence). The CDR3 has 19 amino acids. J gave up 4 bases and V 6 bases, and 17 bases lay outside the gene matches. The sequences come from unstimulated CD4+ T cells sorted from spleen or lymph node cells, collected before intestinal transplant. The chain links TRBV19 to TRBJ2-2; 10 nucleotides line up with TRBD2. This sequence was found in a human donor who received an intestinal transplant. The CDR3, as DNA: TGTGCCAGTAGCACCCCTTCCAGCGGGGGGGCACGATCCACCGGGGAGCTGTTTTTT. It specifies CASSTPSSGGARSTGELFF.